What follows are 6 T cell receptor beta chains derived from one specimen sequenced in a study of blood T cell repertoires in COVID-19. The assay was immunoSEQ multiplex PCR, and TCRdb's table has in-frame clones only and misses some. Of 60,000 to 75,000 clones listed, over 70% are singletons. The sample consisted of peripheral blood. These receptors were taken from a human donor in a cohort sampled during active COVID-19.

The chain recombines TRBV7-9 with TRBJ2-2; unclear D gene. The germline V gene encodes CDR1 SEHNR and CDR2 FQNEAQ (reference sequence). The CDR3 sequence is 14 residues long. Trimming took 5 bases from V and 6 from J, leaving 13 bases between them. The CDR3 reads CASSKIEVSGELFF. CDR3 nucleotides: TGTGCCAGCAGCAAAATCGAGGTGTCCGGGGAGCTGTTTTTT.

Written as DNA, the CDR3 is TGTGCCAGCAGGCAATCGGGACTCCGCAATGAGCAGTTCTTC. Protein sequence: CASRQSGLRNEQFF. V and J are TRBV2 and TRBJ2-1, with a tentative D call TRBD2 (6 bases). This CDR3 is 14 amino acids long. Trimming pared 6 bases from V and 6 bases from J, leaving 15 bases between. CDR1 SNHLY and CDR2 FYNNEI come from the germline V gene.

J is TRBJ2-2 and V is TRBV9; 9 bases match TRBD2. Germline CDR1 is SGDLS and CDR2 is YYNGEE. The CDR3 has 15 residues. V lost 2 bases to trimming and J lost 2 bases; unmatched junction nucleotides: 1. In DNA, the CDR3 is TGTGCCAGCAGCGTTGGGACTAGCAACACCGGGGAGCTGTTTTTT. Translation: CASSVGTSNTGELFF. The full variable domain, with the rest looked up from reference TRBV9 and TRBJ2-2, is DSGVTQTPKHLITATGQRVTLRCSPRSGDLSVYWYQQSLDQGLQFLIQYYNGEERAKGNILERFSAQQFPDLHSELNLSSLELGDSALYFCASSVGTSNTGELFFGEGSRLTVL.

The chain uses TRBV15 and TRBJ2-1, with 7 bases fitting TRBD2. Germline CDR1 reads LNHNV; CDR2 reads YYDKDF (reference sequence). The CDR3 has 13 residues. J gave up 8 bases and V 0 bases, and 1 base lay outside the gene matches. The CDR3 coding sequence is TGTGCCACCAGCAGAGATGGGGGGGATGAGCAGTTCTTC. Its protein is CATSRDGGDEQFF.

This chain joins TRBV5-1 and TRBJ2-7; D unclear. In germline, CDR1 is SGHRS, CDR2 YFSETQ. The CDR3 is 12 residues long. V was shortened by 0 bases and J by 5 bases, with 6 bases between the two germline ends. This chain's CDR3 is CASSLVADEQYF. The CDR3 DNA reads TGCGCCAGCAGCTTGGTAGCAGACGAGCAGTACTTC.

The chain joins TRBV15 to TRBJ2-5, with 7 bases lining up with TRBD2. The CDR3 spans 13 residues. J gave up 4 bases and V 3 bases, and 2 bases lay outside the gene matches. Germline lookup yields CDR1 LNHNV and CDR2 YYDKDF (reference sequence). This CDR3 is CATSSWGGETQYF. CDR3 DNA: TGTGCCACCAGCAGTTGGGGGGGAGAGACCCAGTACTTC.